A selection of T cell receptor beta chains follows, all from one sample in a study of T-cell memory formation after mild COVID-19. MiXCR, applied by TCRdb to the 5' RACE reads, yields one record per CDR3 protein. The data show some 40,000 distinct CDR3 sequences, about 6.7% seen once. Sequencing was carried out using PBMCs or a T cell subset sorted from them (not recorded which). Every receptor here comes from an adult who had mild COVID-19 (a few samples of this study predate the infection). Cell type and time point are not known. Both conserved end residues are part of each CDR3. Fields, in order: D gene, clone size, J gene, V gene, CDR3 protein, CDR3 DNA. A D gene is named only where the DNA matches it firmly. Expanded clones get a size class; other rows say once, few or many, or leave the size out.

d_gene: TRBD1; abundance: many; j_gene: TRBJ1-1; v_gene: TRBV6-5; CDR3aa: CACSDRGNTEAFF; CDR3nt: TGTGCCTGCAGTGACAGGGGAAACACTGAAGCTTTCTTT
d_gene: TRBD2; abundance: .; j_gene: TRBJ2-2; v_gene: TRBV2; CDR3aa: CASGGTSGNTGELFF; CDR3nt: TGTGCCAGCGGGGGGACTAGCGGAAACACCGGGGAGCTGTTTTTT
d_gene: .; abundance: many; j_gene: TRBJ2-3; v_gene: TRBV20-1; CDR3aa: CSARLDTQYF; CDR3nt: TGCAGTGCTAGGTTAGATACGCAGTATTTT
d_gene: .; abundance: many; j_gene: TRBJ2-1; v_gene: TRBV14; CDR3aa: CASSQVVGSPTYNEQFF; CDR3nt: TGTGCCAGCAGCCAAGTCGTCGGAAGTCCTACCTACAATGAGCAGTTCTTC
d_gene: TRBD2; abundance: few; j_gene: TRBJ2-3; v_gene: TRBV5-1; CDR3aa: CASSLATAGGPTDTQYF; CDR3nt: TGCGCCAGCAGCTTGGCCACTGCGGGAGGGCCCACAGATACGCAGTATTTT
d_gene: TRBD2; abundance: .; j_gene: TRBJ2-3; v_gene: TRBV7-8; CDR3aa: CASSLRTSGLTDTQYF; CDR3nt: TGTGCCAGCAGCCTCCGGACTAGCGGACTCACAGATACGCAGTATTTT
d_gene: TRBD2; abundance: many; j_gene: TRBJ2-3; v_gene: TRBV20-1; CDR3aa: CSARRLAGGPVTDTQYF; CDR3nt: TGCAGTGCTAGACGGCTAGCGGGGGGGCCGGTCACAGATACGCAGTATTTT
d_gene: .; abundance: many; j_gene: TRBJ2-6; v_gene: TRBV20-1; CDR3aa: CSARDPAVSGANVLTF; CDR3nt: TGCAGTGCTAGAGATCCGGCGGTGTCTGGGGCCAACGTCCTGACTTTC
d_gene: .; abundance: few; j_gene: TRBJ2-3; v_gene: TRBV12-3/TRBV12-4; CDR3aa: CASSSRTLGGYTQYF; CDR3nt: TGTGCCAGCAGCTCCAGGACCCTGGGGGGCTATACGCAGTATTTT
d_gene: TRBD2; abundance: many; j_gene: TRBJ2-1; v_gene: TRBV24-1; CDR3aa: CATSDPGTSGSYYEQFF; CDR3nt: TGTGCCACCAGTGACCCCGGGACTAGCGGGAGTTATTATGAGCAGTTCTTC
d_gene: .; abundance: .; j_gene: TRBJ2-7; v_gene: TRBV3-1; CDR3aa: CASSPGLLSSYEQYF; CDR3nt: TGTGCCAGCAGCCCTGGACTGCTTAGCTCCTACGAGCAGTACTTC
d_gene: TRBD1; abundance: many; j_gene: TRBJ1-1; v_gene: TRBV12-3/TRBV12-4; CDR3aa: CASSRSGGGVAGTEAFF; CDR3nt: TGTGCCAGCAGCCGATCAGGGGGCGGAGTGGCAGGCACTGAAGCTTTCTTT
d_gene: TRBD1; abundance: many; j_gene: TRBJ2-7; v_gene: TRBV12-3/TRBV12-4; CDR3aa: CASRGTAVLEQYF; CDR3nt: TGTGCTAGTAGGGGGACAGCCGTCCTCGAGCAGTACTTC
d_gene: .; abundance: many; j_gene: TRBJ1-1; v_gene: TRBV20-1; CDR3aa: CSASGLNPGSEAFF; CDR3nt: TGCAGTGCTAGTGGGCTGAACCCGGGCAGTGAAGCTTTCTTT
d_gene: TRBD1; abundance: many; j_gene: TRBJ1-1; v_gene: TRBV7-9; CDR3aa: CASSLDRWTEAFF; CDR3nt: TGTGCCAGCAGCCTGGACAGGTGGACTGAAGCTTTCTTT
d_gene: .; abundance: many; j_gene: TRBJ2-1; v_gene: TRBV7-2; CDR3aa: CASSLPSGRSSYNEQFF; CDR3nt: TGTGCCAGCAGCCTCCCTTCGGGGCGGAGCTCCTACAATGAGCAGTTCTTC
d_gene: .; abundance: few; j_gene: TRBJ1-2; v_gene: TRBV1; CDR3aa: CTSPWGDGYTF; CDR3nt: TGCACCAGCCCTTGGGGGGATGGCTACACCTTC
d_gene: TRBD1; abundance: .; j_gene: TRBJ2-4; v_gene: TRBV20-1; CDR3aa: CSALRTGLAKNIQYF; CDR3nt: TGCAGTGCTCTGCGGACAGGGTTAGCCAAAAACATTCAGTACTTC
d_gene: TRBD2; abundance: few; j_gene: TRBJ2-1; v_gene: TRBV2; CDR3aa: CASVTGGDEQFF; CDR3nt: TGTGCCAGCGTCACGGGAGGGGATGAGCAGTTCTTC
d_gene: TRBD2; abundance: many; j_gene: TRBJ2-5; v_gene: TRBV20-1; CDR3aa: CSAPGLAGETQYF; CDR3nt: TGCAGTGCGCCGGGACTAGCGGGAGAGACCCAGTACTTC
d_gene: .; abundance: few; j_gene: TRBJ2-5; v_gene: TRBV7-6; CDR3aa: CASSTGFSTQETQYF; CDR3nt: TGTGCCAGCAGCACTGGGTTCAGCACTCAAGAGACCCAGTACTTC
d_gene: .; abundance: many; j_gene: TRBJ1-1; v_gene: TRBV5-1; CDR3aa: CASSLDGMNTEAFF; CDR3nt: TGCGCCAGCAGCTTGGACGGGATGAACACTGAAGCTTTCTTT
d_gene: TRBD1; abundance: .; j_gene: TRBJ1-1; v_gene: TRBV7-9; CDR3aa: CASSFGQGLEAFF; CDR3nt: TGTGCCAGCAGCTTCGGACAGGGACTAGAAGCTTTCTTT
d_gene: TRBD2; abundance: many; j_gene: TRBJ2-3; v_gene: TRBV12-3/TRBV12-4; CDR3aa: CASSKAGGRSTDTQYF; CDR3nt: TGTGCCAGCAGCAAAGCGGGGGGCCGCAGCACAGATACGCAGTATTTT
d_gene: .; abundance: .; j_gene: TRBJ2-3; v_gene: TRBV19; CDR3aa: CASSASGTDTQYF; CDR3nt: TGTGCCAGTAGTGCCTCGGGCACAGATACGCAGTATTTT
d_gene: TRBD1; abundance: many; j_gene: TRBJ1-1; v_gene: TRBV4-3; CDR3aa: CASSHQGENTEAFF; CDR3nt: TGCGCCAGCAGCCATCAGGGGGAGAACACTGAAGCTTTCTTT
d_gene: .; abundance: .; j_gene: TRBJ1-5; v_gene: TRBV7-9; CDR3aa: CASSLGGQGYSNQPQHF; CDR3nt: TGTGCCAGCAGCTTAGGGGGCCAGGGGTATAGCAATCAGCCCCAGCATTTT
d_gene: .; abundance: many; j_gene: TRBJ2-7; v_gene: TRBV15; CDR3aa: CATSKGGNSYEQYF; CDR3nt: TGTGCCACCTCGAAGGGAGGCAACTCCTACGAGCAGTACTTC
d_gene: .; abundance: .; j_gene: TRBJ1-2; v_gene: TRBV7-3; CDR3aa: CASSLTGTNYGYTF; CDR3nt: TGTGCCAGCAGCTTAACCGGGACTAACTATGGCTACACCTTC
d_gene: .; abundance: few; j_gene: TRBJ1-5; v_gene: TRBV5-1; CDR3aa: CASSLDVNQPQHF; CDR3nt: TGCGCCAGCAGCTTGGATGTTAATCAGCCCCAGCATTTT
d_gene: TRBD2; abundance: few; j_gene: TRBJ2-5; v_gene: TRBV29-1; CDR3aa: CSVRTSEETQYF; CDR3nt: TGCAGCGTGCGGACTAGCGAGGAGACCCAGTACTTC
d_gene: .; abundance: many; j_gene: TRBJ2-3; v_gene: TRBV29-1; CDR3aa: CSVEWEPPDTQYF; CDR3nt: TGCAGCGTTGAATGGGAGCCCCCAGATACGCAGTATTTT
d_gene: .; abundance: many; j_gene: TRBJ2-7; v_gene: TRBV11-2; CDR3aa: CASHPGVTYEQYF; CDR3nt: TGTGCCAGCCACCCGGGGGTTACCTACGAGCAGTACTTC
d_gene: .; abundance: .; j_gene: TRBJ2-1; v_gene: TRBV7-9; CDR3aa: CASSLVGADEYNEQFF; CDR3nt: TGTGCCAGCAGCTTAGTTGGGGCAGACGAATACAATGAGCAGTTCTTC
d_gene: .; abundance: .; j_gene: TRBJ2-7; v_gene: TRBV24-1; CDR3aa: CATSDPGSVYEQYF; CDR3nt: TGTGCCACCAGTGACCCCGGGTCTGTCTACGAGCAGTACTTC
d_gene: .; abundance: .; j_gene: TRBJ1-2; v_gene: TRBV20-1; CDR3aa: CSARGDTNYGYTF; CDR3nt: TGCAGTGCTAGAGGGGACACCAACTATGGCTACACCTTC
d_gene: .; abundance: many; j_gene: TRBJ1-1; v_gene: TRBV5-1; CDR3aa: CASSDGQAGAFF; CDR3nt: TGCGCCAGCAGCGACGGACAAGCGGGAGCTTTCTTT
d_gene: .; abundance: .; j_gene: TRBJ1-4; v_gene: TRBV12-3/TRBV12-4; CDR3aa: CASRPQGWDEKLFF; CDR3nt: TGTGCCAGCAGACCCCAGGGTTGGGATGAAAAACTGTTTTTT